The clone carrying this T cell receptor (beta chain) showed up just a few times. Its matching antigen is unknown. A second 7 to 11 cycle PCR used barcoded and J-beta primers. Via MiXCR, TCRdb re-called the 5' RACE reads, giving one row per CDR3 protein. This table has about 730,000 distinct CDR3 sequences, 35% to 45% appearing once. This sample was taken from a study of blood T cells in healthy people across ages. General study points: The unknown donor CMV status may have confounded expanded clonotype changes.

The CDR3 is 14 residues long. Germline CDR1 DFQATT, CDR2 SNEGSKA (reference sequence). Trimming removed 2 bases at V and 1 base at J, with 12 bases between. The sequencing sample was made of blood. This chain uses TRBV20-1 with TRBJ2-7; weak D call: TRBD1 (6 bases). The sequence was obtained from a woman aged 60-70 years in good health. The CDR3 spells CSARSRQDSYEQYF. CDR3 DNA: TGCAGTGCTAGATCCCGACAGGATTCCTACGAGCAGTACTTC.